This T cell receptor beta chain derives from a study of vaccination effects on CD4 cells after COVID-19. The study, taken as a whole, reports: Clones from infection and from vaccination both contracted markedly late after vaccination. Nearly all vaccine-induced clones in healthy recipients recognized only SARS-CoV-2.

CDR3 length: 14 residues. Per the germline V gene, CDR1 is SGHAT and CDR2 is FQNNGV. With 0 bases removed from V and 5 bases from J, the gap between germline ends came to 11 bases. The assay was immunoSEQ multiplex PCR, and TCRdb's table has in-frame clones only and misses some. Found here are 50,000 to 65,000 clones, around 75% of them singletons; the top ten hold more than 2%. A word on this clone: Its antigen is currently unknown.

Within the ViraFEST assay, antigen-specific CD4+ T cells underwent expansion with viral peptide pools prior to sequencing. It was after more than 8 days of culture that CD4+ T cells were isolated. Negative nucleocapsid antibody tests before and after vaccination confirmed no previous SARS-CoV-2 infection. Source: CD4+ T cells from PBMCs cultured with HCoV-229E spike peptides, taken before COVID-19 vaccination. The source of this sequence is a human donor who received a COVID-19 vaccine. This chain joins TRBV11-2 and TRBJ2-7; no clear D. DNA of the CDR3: TGTGCCAGCAGCTTAGATCGAAGGGCGAACGAGCAGTACGTC. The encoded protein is CASSLDRRANEQYV.